The 19 T cell receptor beta chains below all came from one sample that was sequenced in a study of Tregs in tolerant kidney transplant recipients. Only in-frame clones appear in the TCRdb table, and some are missing; sequencing was by immunoSEQ multiplex PCR. The sample lists under 80,000 clones; approximately 85% were seen once. Specimen: Tregs from blood, collected before the transplant. These receptors all stem from a human donor who received a combined kidney and bone marrow transplant.

The chain uses TRBV9 and TRBJ2-5; TRBD2 is a possible D gene (5 bases). Trimming removed 0 bases at V and 5 bases at J, with 14 bases between. Germline V gene sequence: CDR1 SGDLS, CDR2 YYNGEE. The CDR3 runs 15 residues. The CDR3 nucleotides read TGTGCCAGCAGCGTAGACGGGTTCGGCGGGGAGACCCAGTACTTC. It is translated as CASSVDGFGGETQYF.

This chain joins TRBV5-1 and TRBJ2-1; 9 nucleotides line up with TRBD2. J was trimmed by 0 bases and V by 5 bases; bases with no gene match: 3. The CDR3 is made up of 15 amino acids. Germline assignment: CDR1 SGHRS and CDR2 YFSETQ. The CDR3 loop is CASRLAGDSYNEQFF. The CDR3 region has the DNA TGCGCCAGCAGGTTAGCGGGAGACTCCTACAATGAGCAGTTCTTC.

The V gene is TRBV7-9, the J gene TRBJ1-4; 8 bases match TRBD1. V shed 7 bases and J 8 bases; nucleotides not matched to a gene: 9. The CDR3 is 14 amino acids. CDR1 is SEHNR and CDR2 is FQNEAQ in the germline V gene (reference sequence). CDR3 loop: CASTIQGEEEKLFF. DNA of the CDR3: TGTGCCAGCACCATACAGGGGGAGGAGGAAAAACTGTTTTTT.

This sequence joins TRBV18 and TRBJ2-7; no firm D call. Germline-derived CDR1 and CDR2 are KGHSH and LQKENI. CDR3 length: 11 residues. The germline V and J ends were trimmed by 4 bases and 2 bases, with 3 bases remaining between them. The CDR3 protein is CASSQAYEQYF. The DNA for the CDR3 is TGTGCCAGCTCACAGGCCTACGAGCAGTACTTC.

The gene calls are TRBV2 and TRBJ1-5; the match to TRBD1 covers 7 bases. This CDR3 is 14 amino acids long. CDR1 SNHLY and CDR2 FYNNEI come from the germline V gene. Unmatched junction bases numbered 3, after V lost 6 bases and J lost 1 base. CDR3 residues: CASSPQGSNQPQHF. In DNA form, the CDR3 reads TGTGCCAGCAGCCCACAGGGGAGCAATCAGCCCCAGCATTTT.

The V and J genes are TRBV15 and TRBJ2-6; 7 bases align to TRBD1. V was clipped by 1 base and J by 1 base; unmatched bases: 4. The CDR3 spans 17 residues. CDR1 is LNHNV, CDR2 YYDKDF, per germline (reference sequence). In nucleotides, the CDR3 is TGTGCCACCAGCAGAGGTCCCAGGGGGTCTGGGGCCAACGTCCTGACTTTC. Translation: CATSRGPRGSGANVLTF.

Here the CDR3 DNA reads TGCGCCAGCATGTCGGGGGGAGCGGGATCTGAGCAGTTCTTC. It codes for CASMSGGAGSEQFF. V and J are TRBV5-1 and TRBJ2-1, with 7 nucleotides matching TRBD2. Germline V CDR1 and CDR2: SGHRS, YFSETQ. J was trimmed by 9 bases and V by 6 bases; bases with no gene match: 12. The CDR3 is made up of 14 amino acids. Using reference TRBV5-1 and TRBJ2-1 for the parts outside the CDR3, the full variable domain is KAGVTQTPRYLIKTRGQQVTLSCSPISGHRSVSWYQQTPGQGLQFLFEYFSETQRNKGNFPGRFSGRQFSNSRSEMNVSTLELGDSALYLCASMSGGAGSEQFFGPGTRLTVL.

Only one count was recorded for this clone. This chain connects TRBV5-1 to TRBJ2-1, with unresolved D. The V and J ends lost 5 bases and 0 bases respectively, with 6 bases between them. The CDR3 has 13 amino acids. Looked up from germline, CDR1 is SGHRS and CDR2 is YFSETQ. The CDR3 coding sequence is TGCGCCAGCAGGGGGATCTCCTACAATGAGCAGTTCTTC. Protein sequence: CASRGISYNEQFF.

The CDR3 sequence is CASSLAGGSTDTQYF. The CDR3 region has the DNA TGTGCCAGCAGCTTAGCGGGAGGGAGCACAGATACGCAGTATTTT. The chain uses TRBV11-3 and TRBJ2-3; 8 positions match TRBD2. Unmatched junction bases numbered 0, after V lost 1 base and J lost 0 bases. CDR1 is SGHNT and CDR2 is YENEEA in the germline V gene. This CDR3 contains 15 residues.

The rearrangement joins TRBV4-3 to TRBJ2-3; the D gene could be TRBD1 or TRBD2 (5 bases each). The germline CDR1 and CDR2 sequences are LGHNA and YSLEER. Between the trimmed V and J ends, which lost 0 bases and 2 bases, there was a span of 9 bases. The CDR3 has 15 residues. The CDR3 sequence is CASSQDWGNTDTQYF. The CDR3, as DNA: TGCGCCAGCAGCCAAGATTGGGGGAACACAGATACGCAGTATTTT.

The chain employs TRBV7-9 and TRBJ1-2; D is undetermined. The CDR3 contains 16 residues. Trimming stripped 3 bases from V and 8 bases from J, with 22 bases between. Germline CDR1 reads SEHNR; CDR2 reads FQNEAQ (reference sequence). Here the CDR3 DNA reads TGTGCCAGCAGCTTTAAAAGGGAGCCCCTAGGAGAGGGCTACACCTTC. It specifies CASSFKREPLGEGYTF.

V is TRBV28 and J is TRBJ1-2; D unresolved. The CDR3 is 13 amino acids. The V and J ends lost 8 bases and 8 bases respectively, with 18 bases between them. Germline loops: CDR1 MDHEN, CDR2 SYDVKM. In DNA, the CDR3 is TGTGCCAGCCAGTTCGGGTCGTTAGGGGGCTACACCTTC. As protein: CASQFGSLGGYTF.

The rearrangement links TRBV5-6 to TRBJ1-4; D is possibly TRBD1 (6 bases). Germline V CDR1 and CDR2: SGHDT, YYEEEE. This CDR3 is built from 15 residues. The ends were cut back, 4 bases at V and 7 bases at J, with 17 bases in the middle. CDR3 sequence reads: CASSRLGGASEKLFF. The DNA of the CDR3 is TGTGCCAGCAGCCGCTTGGGGGGCGCGAGTGAAAAACTGTTTTTT.

This clone occurred once. The chain employs TRBV6-5 and TRBJ2-3, with D possibly being TRBD2 (7 bases). The CDR3 runs 15 residues. Germline CDR1 is MNHEY and CDR2 is SVGAGI. The V end was cut by 2 bases, the J end by 4 bases, with 13 bases between. In DNA form, the CDR3 reads TGTGCCAGCAGTTACGGGGGGGCCGGGTCAGATACGCAGTATTTT. Translating it yields CASSYGGAGSDTQYF.

The chain joins TRBV12-5 to TRBJ1-5; tentative D call: TRBD1 (6 bases). This CDR3 has 14 amino acids. Germline CDR1 reads LGHNT; CDR2 reads FRNRAP. Trimming pared 9 bases from V and 3 bases from J, leaving 15 bases between. The CDR3 DNA follows: TGTGCTAGCCGGGCCGGGACAATCAATCAGCCCCAGCATTTT. It codes for CASRAGTINQPQHF.

This chain links TRBV18 with TRBJ1-3; 7 nucleotides agree with TRBD1. Per germline, CDR1 KGHSH and CDR2 LQKENI. With 2 bases clipped from V and 0 bases from J, the junction kept 4 bases outside the gene matches. The CDR3 has 16 residues. This CDR3 is CASSPDRARSGNTIYF. Here the CDR3 DNA reads TGTGCCAGCTCACCAGACAGGGCGCGCTCTGGAAACACCATATATTTT.

The rearrangement uses TRBV6-5 and TRBJ2-5, with 7 positions matching TRBD1. With 5 bases clipped from V and 5 bases from J, the junction kept 11 bases outside the gene matches. The CDR3 totals 15 residues. Germline V gene sequence: CDR1 MNHEY, CDR2 SVGAGI. The CDR3 bases are TGTGCCAGCAGTCTTCAAACAGGGGAATGGGAGACCCAGTACTTC. This translates into CASSLQTGEWETQYF.

CDR3 nucleotide sequence: TGTGCCAGCAGTCCGGGGACCGTATCCTACGAGCAGTACTTC. Encoded protein: CASSPGTVSYEQYF. V is TRBV27 and J is TRBJ2-7, with D perhaps given as TRBD1 or TRBD2 (5 bases each). The CDR3 has 14 residues. CDR1 is MNHEY and CDR2 is SMNVEV in the germline V gene (reference sequence). Trimming stripped 5 bases from V and 1 base from J, with 12 bases between.

J is TRBJ2-7 and V is TRBV5-1; tentatively, D is TRBD1 (5 bases). V lost 6 bases and J lost 1, with 5 bases in between. CDR1 is SGHRS and CDR2 is YFSETQ in the germline V gene. This CDR3 contains 11 residues. DNA for the CDR3: TGCGCCAGCAAGGGGTCCTACGAGCAGTACTTC. Translation: CASKGSYEQYF.